This T cell receptor (beta chain) was identified in a study of shared clonotypes between healthy human individuals. The study's findings and limits: Some naive CD4 clonotypes, roughly 5%, turned up in common across four donors.

Every subset had its genomic DNA shared out evenly among several immunoSEQ plates. Roughly 27,000 T cell genomes, or approximately 0.2 ug DNA, went into the sorted-subset replicate PCRs. The repertoire was sequenced with immunoSEQ multiplex PCR; TCRdb's copy has only in-frame clones and lacks some. The sample records roughly 2.6 million clones, around 94% being singletons. Of note for this clone: Its antigen is not identified.

Trimming removed 6 bases from V and 8 bases from J, with 16 bases in between. The CDR3 length is 13 residues. Germline CDR1 is LNHDA and CDR2 is SQIVND (reference sequence). The J gene is TRBJ1-2, the V gene TRBV19, with D hard to call. This TCR was recovered from a man aged 18 to 29 in good health. Material: naive CD4+ T cells sorted from blood. The subset denotes: CD45RA+ positively selected. CDR3 protein: CASRVGRGEGYTF. For the CDR3, the DNA is TGTGCCAGTAGGGTTGGACGGGGAGAAGGCTACACCTTC.